A single T cell receptor beta chain is shown here with its context. This record belongs to a study of T cells in women clearing cervical HPV infection. The data were produced by immunoSEQ multiplex PCR, yet TCRdb's version contains in-frame clones alone and is incomplete. The table lists some 39,000 clones. This TCR was recovered from a woman aged 18 to 75 with a cervical HPV16 infection that either progressed to CIN3+ or cleared (not recorded which). The sequenced sample was blood buffy coat.

This CDR3 reads CASSPANRETQYF. CDR3 DNA, as far as it was read: TGTGCCAGCAGCCCTGCGAACAGGGAGACG. This chain links TRBV7-9 with TRBJ2-3; D is possibly TRBD1 (6 bases). The read comes to an end 3 residues before the CDR3 does, leaving the germline J gene to fill in the end. The CDR3 has 13 amino acids. The germline gives CDR1 SEHNR, CDR2 FQNEAQ (reference sequence).